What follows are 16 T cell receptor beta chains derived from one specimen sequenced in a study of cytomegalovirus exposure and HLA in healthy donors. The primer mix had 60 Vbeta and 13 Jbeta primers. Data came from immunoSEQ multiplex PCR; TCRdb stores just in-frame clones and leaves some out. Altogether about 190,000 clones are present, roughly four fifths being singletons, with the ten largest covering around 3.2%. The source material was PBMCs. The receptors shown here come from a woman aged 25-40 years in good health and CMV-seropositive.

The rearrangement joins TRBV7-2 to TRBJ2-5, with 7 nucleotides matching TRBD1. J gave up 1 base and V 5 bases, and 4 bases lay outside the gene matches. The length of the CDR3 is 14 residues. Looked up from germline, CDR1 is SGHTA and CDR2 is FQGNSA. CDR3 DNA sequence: TGTGCCAGCAGCCCGTGGACAGGCCAAGAGACCCAGTACTTC. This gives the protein CASSPWTGQETQYF.

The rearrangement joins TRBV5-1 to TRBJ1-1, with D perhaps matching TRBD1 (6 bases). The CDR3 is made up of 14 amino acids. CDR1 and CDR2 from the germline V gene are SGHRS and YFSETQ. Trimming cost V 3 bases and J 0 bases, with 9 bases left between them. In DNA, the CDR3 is TGCGCCAGCAGCTCCCAGGGGATGAACACTGAAGCTTTCTTT. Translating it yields CASSSQGMNTEAFF. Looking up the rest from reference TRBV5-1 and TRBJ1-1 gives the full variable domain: KAGVTQTPRYLIKTRGQQVTLSCSPISGHRSVSWYQQTPGQGLQFLFEYFSETQRNKGNFPGRFSGRQFSNSRSEMNVSTLELGDSALYLCASSSQGMNTEAFFGQGTRLTVV.

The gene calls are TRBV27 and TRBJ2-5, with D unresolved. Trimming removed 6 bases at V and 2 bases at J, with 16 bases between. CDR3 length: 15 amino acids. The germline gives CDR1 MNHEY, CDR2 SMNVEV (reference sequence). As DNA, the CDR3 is TGTGCCAGCAGATCCGACTTTGATCGACAAGAGACCCAGTACTTC. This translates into CASRSDFDRQETQYF.

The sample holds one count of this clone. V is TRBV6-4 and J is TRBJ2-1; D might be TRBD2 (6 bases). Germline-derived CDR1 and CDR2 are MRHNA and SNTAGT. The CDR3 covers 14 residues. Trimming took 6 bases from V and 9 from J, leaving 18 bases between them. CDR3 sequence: CASRTMEGRGEQFF. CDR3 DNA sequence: TGTGCCAGCAGAACAATGGAGGGGAGAGGTGAGCAGTTCTTC.

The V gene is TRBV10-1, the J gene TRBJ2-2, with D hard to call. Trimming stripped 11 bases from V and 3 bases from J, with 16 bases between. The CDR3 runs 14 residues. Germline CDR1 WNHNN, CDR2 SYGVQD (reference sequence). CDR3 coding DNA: TGCGCCTGTTCCTTAACTCCTGACACCGGGGAGCTGTTTTTT. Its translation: CACSLTPDTGELFF.

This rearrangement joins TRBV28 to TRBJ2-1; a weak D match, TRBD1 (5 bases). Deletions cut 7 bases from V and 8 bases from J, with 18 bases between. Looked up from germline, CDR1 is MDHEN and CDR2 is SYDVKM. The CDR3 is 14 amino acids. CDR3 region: CASTSPPRGHEQFF. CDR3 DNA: TGTGCCAGCACTTCCCCCCCAAGGGGCCATGAGCAGTTCTTC.

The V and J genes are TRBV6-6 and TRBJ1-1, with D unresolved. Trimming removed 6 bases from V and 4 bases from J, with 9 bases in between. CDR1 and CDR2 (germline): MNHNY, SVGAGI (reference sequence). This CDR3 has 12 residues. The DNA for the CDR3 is TGTGCCAGCAGCATCCGGGGCACTGAAGCTTTCTTT. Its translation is CASSIRGTEAFF.

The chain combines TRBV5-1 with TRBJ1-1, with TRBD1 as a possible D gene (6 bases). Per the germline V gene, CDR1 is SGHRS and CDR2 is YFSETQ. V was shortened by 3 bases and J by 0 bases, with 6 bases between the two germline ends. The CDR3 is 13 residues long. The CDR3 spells CASSWDMNTEAFF. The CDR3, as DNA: TGCGCCAGCAGCTGGGACATGAACACTGAAGCTTTCTTT.

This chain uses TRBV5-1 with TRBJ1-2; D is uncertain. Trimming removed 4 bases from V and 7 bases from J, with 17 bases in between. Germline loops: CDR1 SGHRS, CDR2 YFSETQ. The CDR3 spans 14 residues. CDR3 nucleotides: TGCGCCAGCAGCCCGGGTCCAAACCTCCCTGGCTACACCTTC. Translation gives CASSPGPNLPGYTF. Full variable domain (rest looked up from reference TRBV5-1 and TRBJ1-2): KAGVTQTPRYLIKTRGQQVTLSCSPISGHRSVSWYQQTPGQGLQFLFEYFSETQRNKGNFPGRFSGRQFSNSRSEMNVSTLELGDSALYLCASSPGPNLPGYTFGSGTRLTVV.

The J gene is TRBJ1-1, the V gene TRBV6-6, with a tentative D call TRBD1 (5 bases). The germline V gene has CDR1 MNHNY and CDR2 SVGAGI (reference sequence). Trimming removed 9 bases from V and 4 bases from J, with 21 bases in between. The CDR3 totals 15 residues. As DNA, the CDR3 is TGTGCCAGTCAGGGACGAGGGGCCGGGAGCACTGAAGCTTTCTTT. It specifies CASQGRGAGSTEAFF.

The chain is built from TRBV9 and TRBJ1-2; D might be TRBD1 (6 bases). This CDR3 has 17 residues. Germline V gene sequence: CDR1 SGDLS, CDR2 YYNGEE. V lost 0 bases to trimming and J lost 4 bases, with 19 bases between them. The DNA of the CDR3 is TGTGCCAGCAGCGTAGGGCTTCAACAGGGTTCAGGCTATGGCTACACCTTC. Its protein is CASSVGLQQGSGYGYTF.

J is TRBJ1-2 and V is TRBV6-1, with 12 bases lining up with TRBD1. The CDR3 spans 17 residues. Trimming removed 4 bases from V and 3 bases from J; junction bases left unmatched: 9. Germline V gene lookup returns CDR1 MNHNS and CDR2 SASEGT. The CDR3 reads CASSVWGTGGVDYGYTF. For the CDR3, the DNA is TGTGCCAGCAGTGTTTGGGGGACAGGGGGCGTGGACTATGGCTACACCTTC.

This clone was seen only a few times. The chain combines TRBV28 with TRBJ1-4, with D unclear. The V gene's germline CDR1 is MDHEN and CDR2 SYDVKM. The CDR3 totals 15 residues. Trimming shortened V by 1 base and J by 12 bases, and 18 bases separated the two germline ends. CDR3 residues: CASSLSEGGLGELFF. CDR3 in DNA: TGTGCCAGCAGTTTATCGGAGGGCGGCCTAGGTGAACTGTTTTTT.

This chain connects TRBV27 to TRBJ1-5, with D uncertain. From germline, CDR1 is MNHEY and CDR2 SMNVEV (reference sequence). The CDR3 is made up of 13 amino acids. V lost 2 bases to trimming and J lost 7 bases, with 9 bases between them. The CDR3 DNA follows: TGTGCCAGCAGTTTAGGTTTTGCGCAGCCCCAGCATTTT. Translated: CASSLGFAQPQHF.

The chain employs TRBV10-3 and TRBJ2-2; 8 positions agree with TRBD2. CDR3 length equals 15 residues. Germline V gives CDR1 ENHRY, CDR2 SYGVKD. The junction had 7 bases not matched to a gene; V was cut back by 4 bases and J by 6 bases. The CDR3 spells CAISGPGGDAGELFF. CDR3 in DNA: TGTGCCATCAGTGGTCCGGGGGGGGACGCCGGGGAGCTGTTTTTT.

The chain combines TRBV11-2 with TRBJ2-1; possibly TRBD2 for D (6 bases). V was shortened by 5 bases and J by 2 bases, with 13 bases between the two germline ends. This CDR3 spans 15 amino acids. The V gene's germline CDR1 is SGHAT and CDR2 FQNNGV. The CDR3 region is CASSMRLDPYNEQFF. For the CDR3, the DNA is TGTGCCAGCAGCATGCGACTAGATCCCTACAATGAGCAGTTCTTC.